The rows below give T cell receptor beta chains drawn from one sample of a study of blood T cell repertoires in COVID-19. Profiled with immunoSEQ multiplex PCR; TCRdb holds only in-frame clones, not every one. Here the sample spans under 400,000 clones, approximately 91% being singletons. The source material was PBMCs or T cells enriched from blood (not recorded which). These receptors were obtained from a woman aged 25 to 39 who had been exposed to COVID-19. Both conserved end residues are part of each CDR3. A D gene is named only where the DNA matches it firmly. Clone sizes are given selectively: once, few, many, or a class where the clone is expanded.

len	abundance	v_gene	d_gene	j_gene	CDR3aa	CDR3nt
13	NA	TRBV5-1	NA	TRBJ2-1	CASRLDGRYEQFF	TGCGCCAGCAGACTAGACGGGAGATATGAGCAGTTCTTC
13	NA	TRBV3-1/TRBV3-2	NA	TRBJ2-5	CASSPGRVETQYF	TGTGCCAGCAGCCCGGGCAGGGTGGAGACCCAGTACTTC
14	NA	TRBV6-5	NA	TRBJ1-2	CASSYRRDNYGYTF	TGTGCCAGCAGTTATAGGAGGGATAACTATGGCTACACCTTC
16	NA	TRBV7-9	NA	TRBJ1-2	CATLGDGLPQDYGYTF	TGTGCCACCCTAGGGGACGGACTACCCCAAGACTATGGCTACACCTTC
14	NA	TRBV19	TRBD1	TRBJ2-1	CASGPGTGSNEQFF	TGTGCCAGTGGACCCGGGACAGGGAGTAATGAGCAGTTCTTC
16	NA	TRBV3-1/TRBV3-2	NA	TRBJ2-1	CASSQGRVGVNNEQFF	TGTGCCAGCAGCCAAGGGAGAGTGGGAGTCAACAATGAGCAGTTCTTC
14	once	TRBV5-5	NA	TRBJ2-5	CASSSNSLEETQYF	TGTGCCAGCAGCTCAAATTCTTTAGAAGAGACCCAGTACTTC
14	NA	TRBV3-1/TRBV3-2	NA	TRBJ2-3	CASSLTVRSDTQYF	TGTGCCAGCAGCCTAACTGTACGCTCAGATACGCAGTATTTT
13	few	TRBV28	NA	TRBJ1-6	CASRRIRNSPLHF	TGTGCCAGCAGGAGGATCCGTAATTCACCCCTCCACTTT
13	once	TRBV27	NA	TRBJ2-1	CASRQENLNEQFF	TGTGCCAGCAGGCAAGAGAACCTCAATGAGCAGTTCTTC
14	NA	TRBV30	NA	TRBJ1-5	CAWSLGRGIQPQHF	TGTGCCTGGAGTTTAGGGAGGGGAATTCAGCCCCAGCATTTT
14	many	TRBV19	NA	TRBJ1-1	CASSNFRENTEAFF	TGTGCCAGTAGTAACTTCCGGGAGAACACTGAAGCTTTCTTT
18	NA	TRBV2	TRBD1	TRBJ2-4	CASRTGTVGPLAKNIQYF	TGTGCCAGCAGAACCGGGACAGTGGGGCCCCTAGCCAAAAACATTCAGTACTTC
14	once	TRBV14	TRBD1	TRBJ1-1	CASSQWTGNTEAFF	TGTGCCAGCAGCCAATGGACAGGGAACACTGAAGCTTTCTTT
13	NA	TRBV19	NA	TRBJ1-1	CASSQRTPFEAFF	TGTGCCAGTAGTCAACGGACACCGTTTGAAGCTTTCTTT
14	NA	TRBV29-1	TRBD1	TRBJ1-3	CSVAGTASGNTIYF	TGCAGCGTTGCTGGGACAGCCTCTGGAAACACCATATATTTT
16	NA	TRBV28	NA	TRBJ1-2	CASSPPGTGNSYGYTF	TGTGCCAGCAGTCCGCCGGGCACAGGGAATTCCTATGGCTACACCTTC
16	NA	TRBV9	TRBD2	TRBJ2-1	CASSVEGASGSQPQFF	TGTGCCAGCAGCGTAGAAGGGGCTAGCGGGTCCCAACCGCAGTTCTTC
15	NA	TRBV6-5	NA	TRBJ2-2	CASTPVAEYTGELFF	TGTGCCAGCACCCCGGTAGCCGAGTACACCGGGGAGCTGTTTTTT
12	NA	TRBV5-6	NA	TRBJ1-3	CASSLRGNTIYF	TGTGCCAGCAGCTTGCGGGGAAACACCATATATTTT
17	NA	TRBV7-8	TRBD2	TRBJ2-3	CASNSIGGRAPTDTQYF	TGTGCCAGCAACTCAATTGGCGGGAGGGCCCCGACAGATACGCAGTATTTT
13	NA	TRBV3-1/TRBV3-2	NA	TRBJ1-6	CASGSSYNSPLHF	TGTGCCAGCGGCAGCTCCTATAATTCACCCCTCCACTTT
15	NA	TRBV10-3	NA	TRBJ1-1	CAISESRSPNTEAFF	TGTGCCATCAGTGAGTCCCGGTCTCCGAACACTGAAGCTTTCTTT
16	NA	TRBV6-2/TRBV6-3	TRBD1	TRBJ1-5	CASSPGTGISNQPQHF	TGTGCCAGCAGCCCTGGGACAGGGATTAGCAATCAGCCCCAGCATTTT
16	NA	TRBV7-3	TRBD2	TRBJ2-1	CASSSGLAGGNNEQFF	TGTGCCAGCAGCTCGGGACTAGCGGGAGGTAACAATGAGCAGTTCTTC
15	NA	TRBV6-5	NA	TRBJ1-4	CASSYSGFRDEKLFF	TGTGCCAGCAGTTACTCCGGGTTCAGGGATGAAAAACTGTTTTTT
17	NA	TRBV3-1/TRBV3-2	TRBD2	TRBJ2-1	CASSQGVGLAAHNEQFF	TGTGCCAGCAGCCAAGGAGTAGGACTAGCGGCACACAATGAGCAGTTCTTC
18	NA	TRBV2	TRBD1	TRBJ2-6	CASRAGTGGLGGANVLTF	TGTGCCAGCAGGGCCGGGACAGGGGGCTTAGGTGGGGCCAACGTCCTGACTTTC
15	NA	TRBV27	TRBD1	TRBJ2-7	CASSFRPGGAREQYF	TGTGCCAGCAGTTTTCGACCAGGGGGCGCGCGGGAGCAGTACTTC
13	NA	TRBV7-3	NA	TRBJ2-7	CASSQGPAYEQYF	TGTGCCAGCAGCCAGGGGCCCGCCTACGAGCAGTACTTC
17	once	TRBV9	TRBD2	TRBJ2-1	CASSVVASGYSYNEQFF	TGTGCCAGCAGCGTAGTGGCTAGCGGTTACTCCTACAATGAGCAGTTCTTC
16	NA	TRBV5-1	TRBD1	TRBJ2-5	CASSLARQGPQETQYF	TGCGCCAGCAGCTTGGCTCGACAGGGTCCCCAAGAGACCCAGTACTTC
13	NA	TRBV7-9	NA	TRBJ2-5	CASSSGLTETQYF	TGTGCCAGCAGCTCAGGGTTGACCGAGACCCAGTACTTC
15	NA	TRBV6-5	TRBD2	TRBJ2-1	CASSYLLAGAGEQFF	TGTGCCAGCAGTTACTTACTAGCGGGAGCTGGTGAGCAGTTCTTC
13	NA	TRBV2	NA	TRBJ2-7	CASKLGALYEQYF	TGTGCCAGCAAGTTGGGGGCGCTTTACGAGCAGTACTTC
12	once	TRBV12-3/TRBV12-4	NA	TRBJ2-3	CASIAGSDTQYF	TGTGCCAGCATAGCAGGGTCAGATACGCAGTATTTT
16	NA	TRBV5-1	NA	TRBJ1-3	CASSLRGIGAGNTIYF	TGCGCCAGCAGCTTGCGGGGAATAGGCGCTGGAAACACCATATATTTT